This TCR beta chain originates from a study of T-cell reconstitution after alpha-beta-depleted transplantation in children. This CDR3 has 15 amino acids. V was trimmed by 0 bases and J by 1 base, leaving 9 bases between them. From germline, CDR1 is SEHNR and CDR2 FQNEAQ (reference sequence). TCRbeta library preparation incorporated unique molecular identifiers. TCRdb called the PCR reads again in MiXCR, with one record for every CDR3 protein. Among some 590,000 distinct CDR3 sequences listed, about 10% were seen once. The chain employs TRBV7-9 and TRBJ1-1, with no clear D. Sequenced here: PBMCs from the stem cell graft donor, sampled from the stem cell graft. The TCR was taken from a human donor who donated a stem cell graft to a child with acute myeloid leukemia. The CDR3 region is CASSLALHWNTEAFF. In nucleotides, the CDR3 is TGTGCCAGCAGCTTAGCGCTCCACTGGAACACTGAAGCTTTCTTT.